The 16 T cell receptor beta chains reported below all come from one sample, sequenced in a study of T-cell memory formation after mild COVID-19. TCRdb re-analysed the 5' RACE reads in MiXCR, keeping a single row per CDR3 protein. Counted here are about 130,000 distinct CDR3 sequences, 15% to 20% occurring once; the ten biggest clones make up roughly 5.2%. Material: PBMCs or a T cell subset sorted from them (not recorded which). The receptors derive from a man between 18 and 35 years old who had mild COVID-19 (a few samples of this study predate the infection). Cell type and time point are not known.

This chain joins TRBV5-1 and TRBJ2-7, with D perhaps being TRBD1 or TRBD2 (5 bases each). The CDR3 runs to 13 residues. Germline CDR1 is SGHRS and CDR2 is YFSETQ. V lost 0 bases, J lost 7 bases, and 11 bases lay in between. CDR3 nucleotide sequence: TGCGCCAGCAGCTTGGAGTTGGGACGGGAGCAGTACTTC. Translation gives CASSLELGREQYF.

The table lists this clonotype with a few counts. This rearrangement joins TRBV11-1 to TRBJ2-1; 10 bases match TRBD2. Germline V CDR1 and CDR2: SGHAT, FQDESV (reference sequence). This CDR3 has 15 residues. J gave up 4 bases and V 5 bases, and 5 bases lay outside the gene matches. CDR3 sequence: CASSKLAGSYNEQFF. CDR3 DNA sequence: TGTGCCAGCAGCAAACTAGCGGGGAGTTACAATGAGCAGTTCTTC.

This clonotype occurred a few times. This chain joins TRBV11-2 and TRBJ2-3; the D is unclear. CDR1 is SGHAT, CDR2 FQNNGV, per germline. The CDR3 is made up of 14 amino acids. V was pared by 0 bases and J by 4 bases, with 8 bases between. The CDR3 bases are TGTGCCAGCAGCTTAGACAGGTCTTCAGATACGCAGTATTTT. Translation: CASSLDRSSDTQYF.

This chain connects TRBV6-5 to TRBJ2-7, with D hard to call. Trimming shortened V by 2 bases and J by 7 bases, and 15 bases separated the two germline ends. The CDR3 consists of 14 residues. The germline V gene encodes CDR1 MNHEY and CDR2 SVGAGI. CDR3 sequence (DNA): TGTGCCAGCAGTTACGATCAGAACCACCGGGAGCAGTACGTC. Translating gives CASSYDQNHREQYV.

This clonotype was seen a handful of times. The chain is built from TRBV20-1 and TRBJ1-5, with 7 bases fitting TRBD1. V gave up 4 bases and J gave up 6 bases; unmatched junction bases: 15. The CDR3 loop spans 16 amino acids. CDR1 and CDR2 (germline): DFQATT, SNEGSKA (reference sequence). CDR3 protein: CSATVWTGPRPQPQHF. DNA of the CDR3: TGCAGTGCTACTGTTTGGACAGGCCCTAGACCTCAGCCCCAGCATTTT.

This clonotype was seen a few times. This sequence joins TRBV18 and TRBJ1-6, with D unresolved. Trimming pared 3 bases from V and 8 bases from J, leaving 17 bases between. This CDR3 has 16 residues. The V gene's germline CDR1 is KGHSH and CDR2 LQKENI. CDR3 coding DNA: TGTGCCAGCTCACCGGAGGGTACCGTGAACTATTCACCCCTCCACTTT. This translates into CASSPEGTVNYSPLHF.

This clonotype was seen repeatedly, ten times or more. The V and J genes are TRBV12-3 or TRBV12-4 and TRBJ2-5; D remains unclear. Trimming pared 8 bases from V and 1 base from J, leaving 14 bases between. CDR3 length: 14 amino acids. The CDR3 sequence is CASAQIGLQETQYF. The CDR3 DNA follows: TGTGCCAGCGCCCAGATAGGGCTCCAAGAGACCCAGTACTTC.

V gene TRBV2 combines with J gene TRBJ2-7; D could derive from TRBD1 or TRBD2 (5 bases each). This CDR3 has 13 amino acids. V was clipped by 6 bases and J by 2 bases, with 11 bases between them. The germline CDR1 and CDR2 sequences are SNHLY and FYNNEI. The CDR3 DNA follows: TGTGCCAGCAGCGGGGACGTAACCTACGAGCAGTACGTC. Its translation is CASSGDVTYEQYV.

In its sample, this clonotype was seen a few times. CDR3 DNA: TGCGCCAGCAGCTTGGGGCAGGGAGACTCTGGGGCCAACGTCCTGACTTTC. Translating it yields CASSLGQGDSGANVLTF. This chain joins TRBV5-1 and TRBJ2-6; D possibly uses TRBD1 or TRBD2 (5 bases each). Trimming left V 0 bases short and J 0 bases short, with 10 bases between. CDR3 length: 17 residues. CDR1 is SGHRS, CDR2 YFSETQ, per germline.

The chain uses TRBV19 and TRBJ2-7, with 7 nucleotides matching TRBD1. The V gene's germline CDR1 is LNHDA and CDR2 SQIVND (reference sequence). The length of the CDR3 is 15 residues. The J segment lost 0 bases and the V segment lost 5 bases, leaving 7 bases of the junction unmatched. DNA for the CDR3: TGTGCCAGTAGTGCCGGGACAGCGAGCTCCTACGAGCAGTACTTC. This translates into CASSAGTASSYEQYF.

CDR3 nucleotides: TGTGCCAGTAGTAGCCGGGGGGATCAGCCCCAGCATTTT. It is translated as CASSSRGDQPQHF. The chain uses TRBV19 and TRBJ1-5; D perhaps matches TRBD1 (5 bases). Per germline, CDR1 LNHDA and CDR2 SQIVND (reference sequence). The CDR3 covers 13 residues. The ends were cut back, 4 bases at V and 5 bases at J, with 9 bases in the middle.

This clonotype appeared a few times. This chain connects TRBV7-3 to TRBJ2-3; D may be TRBD2 (5 bases). Trimming left V 2 bases short and J 3 bases short, with 12 bases between. The CDR3 length is 15 residues. Germline V gene sequence: CDR1 SGHTA, CDR2 FQGTGA. The DNA for the CDR3 is TGTGCCAGCAGCTTACGTCGGGGTCAAACAGATACGCAGTATTTT. This gives the protein CASSLRRGQTDTQYF. The whole variable domain, filled in from reference TRBV7-3 and TRBJ2-3, reads GAGVSQTPSNKVTEKGKYVELRCDPISGHTALYWYRQSLGQGPEFLIYFQGTGAADDSGLPNDRFFAVRPEGSVSTLKIQRTERGDSAVYLCASSLRRGQTDTQYFGPGTRLTVL.

This clonotype has more than one count but fewer than ten. The rearrangement joins TRBV20-1 to TRBJ1-1, with TRBD1 as a possible D gene (5 bases). CDR1 is DFQATT, CDR2 SNEGSKA, per germline (reference sequence). Trimming left V 6 bases short and J 1 base short, with 15 bases between. This CDR3 has 14 residues. Here the CDR3 DNA reads TGCAGTGCCCCCCGGAGGGGCAGGAACACTGAAGCTTTCTTT. It is translated as CSAPRRGRNTEAFF.

This clonotype appeared a few times. This chain joins TRBV18 and TRBJ2-7, with TRBD1 matching over 7 bases. V gave up 3 bases and J gave up 3 bases; unmatched junction bases: 5. The germline gives CDR1 KGHSH, CDR2 LQKENI. The CDR3 has 14 amino acids. CDR3 DNA sequence: TGTGCCAGCTCACCCGGGACAGAGTACTACGAGCAGTACTTC. It encodes CASSPGTEYYEQYF.

The genes are TRBV7-9 and TRBJ2-7, with 11 bases that match TRBD2. The J segment lost 3 bases and the V segment lost 4 bases, leaving 2 bases of the junction unmatched. CDR1 and CDR2 (germline): SEHNR, FQNEAQ (reference sequence). The CDR3 is made up of 14 amino acids. CDR3 loop: CASSSTSGDYEQYF. CDR3 in DNA: TGTGCCAGCAGCTCGACTAGCGGGGACTACGAGCAGTACTTC.

This clonotype came up a few times. This chain connects TRBV7-2 to TRBJ2-5; D could derive from TRBD1 or TRBD2 (5 bases each). Germline assignment: CDR1 SGHTA and CDR2 FQGNSA. CDR3 length equals 14 residues. With 5 bases removed from V and 2 bases from J, the gap between germline ends came to 12 bases. The CDR3 sequence: CASSRSWGQETQYF. CDR3 DNA: TGTGCCAGCAGCAGATCGTGGGGGCAAGAGACCCAGTACTTC.